The clone carrying this TCR beta chain showed up many times. The CDR3 has 12 residues. After removal of 5 bases from V and 9 bases from J, the junction contained 2 bases not matched to a gene. CDR1 is LNHDA and CDR2 is SQIVND in the germline V gene (reference sequence). Under the authors' procedure: The authors estimated nucleated cell counts from reference gene primer amplification. Libraries were prepared by immunoSEQ multiplex PCR; TCRdb keeps only in-frame clonotypes and omits some of them. The DNA was the basis for D and trimming; V, J and clone size are from that table. The sample consists of about 110,000 clones, 69% of them appearing once. This entry comes from a study of blood T cell repertoires in COVID-19. Study details: Samples taken during acute and convalescent COVID-19 were collected in the United States, Italy and Spain. T cells, B-cell-depleted T cells, or PBMCs provided the cDNA or gDNA that served as material.

This sequence originates from an elderly man with acute or convalescent COVID-19. The sample taken for sequencing was peripheral blood. The gene calls are TRBV19 and TRBJ1-5; the match to TRBD1 covers 9 bases. Here the CDR3 reads CASSQGQGPQHF. In DNA form, the CDR3 reads TGTGCCAGTAGTCAGGGACAGGGGCCCCAGCATTTT.